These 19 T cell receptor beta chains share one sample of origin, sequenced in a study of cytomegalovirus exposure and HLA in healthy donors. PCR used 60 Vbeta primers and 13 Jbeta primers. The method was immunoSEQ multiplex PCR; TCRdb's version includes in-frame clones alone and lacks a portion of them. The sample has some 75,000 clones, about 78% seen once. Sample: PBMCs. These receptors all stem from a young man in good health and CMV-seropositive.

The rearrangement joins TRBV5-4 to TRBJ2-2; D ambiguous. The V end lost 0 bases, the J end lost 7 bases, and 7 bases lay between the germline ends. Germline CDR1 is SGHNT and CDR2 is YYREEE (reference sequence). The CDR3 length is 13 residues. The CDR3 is CASSLAAVGELFF. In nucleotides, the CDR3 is TGTGCCAGCAGCTTGGCCGCGGTCGGGGAGCTGTTTTTT.

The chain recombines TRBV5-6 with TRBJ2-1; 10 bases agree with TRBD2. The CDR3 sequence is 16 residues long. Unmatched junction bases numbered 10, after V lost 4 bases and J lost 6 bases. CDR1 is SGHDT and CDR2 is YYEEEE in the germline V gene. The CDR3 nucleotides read TGTGCCAGCAGCCTGGAAATAAGCGGGAGGGCCAATGAGCAGTTCTTC. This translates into CASSLEISGRANEQFF. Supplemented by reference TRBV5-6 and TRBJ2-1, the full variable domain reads DAGVTQSPTHLIKTRGQQVTLRCSPKSGHDTVSWYQQALGQGPQFIFQYYEEEERQRGNFPDRFSGHQFPNYSSELNVNALLLGDSALYLCASSLEISGRANEQFFGPGTRLTVL.

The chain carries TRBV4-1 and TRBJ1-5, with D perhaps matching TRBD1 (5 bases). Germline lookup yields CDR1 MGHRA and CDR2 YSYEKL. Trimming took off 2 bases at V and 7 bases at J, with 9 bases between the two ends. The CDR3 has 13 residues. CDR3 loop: CASSQQGGQPQHF. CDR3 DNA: TGCGCCAGCAGCCAACAGGGAGGGCAGCCCCAGCATTTT.

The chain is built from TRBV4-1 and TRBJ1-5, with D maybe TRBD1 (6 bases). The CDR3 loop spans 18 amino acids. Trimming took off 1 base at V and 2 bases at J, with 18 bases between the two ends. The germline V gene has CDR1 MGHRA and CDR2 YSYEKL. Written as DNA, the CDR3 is TGCGCCAGCAGCCAAGGAGCCCACAGGGAGATAGGCAATCAGCCCCAGCATTTT. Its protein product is CASSQGAHREIGNQPQHF.

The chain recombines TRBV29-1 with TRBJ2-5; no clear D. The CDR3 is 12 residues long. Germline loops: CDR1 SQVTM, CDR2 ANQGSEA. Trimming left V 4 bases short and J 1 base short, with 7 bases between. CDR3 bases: TGCAGCGTTGGGGCAACCCAAGAGACCCAGTACTTC. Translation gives CSVGATQETQYF.

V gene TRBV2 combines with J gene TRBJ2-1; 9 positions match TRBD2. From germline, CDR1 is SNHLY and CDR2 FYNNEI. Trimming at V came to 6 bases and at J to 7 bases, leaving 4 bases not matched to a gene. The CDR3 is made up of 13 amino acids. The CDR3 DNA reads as TGTGCCAGCAGCATAAGCGGGGGGAATGAGCAGTTCTTC. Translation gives CASSISGGNEQFF.

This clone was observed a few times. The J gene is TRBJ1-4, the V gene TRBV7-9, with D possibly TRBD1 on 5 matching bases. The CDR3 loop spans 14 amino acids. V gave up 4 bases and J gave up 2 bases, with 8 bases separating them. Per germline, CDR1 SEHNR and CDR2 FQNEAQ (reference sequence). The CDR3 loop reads CASSSQVTNEKLFF. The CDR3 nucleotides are TGTGCCAGCAGCTCACAGGTTACTAATGAAAAACTGTTTTTT.

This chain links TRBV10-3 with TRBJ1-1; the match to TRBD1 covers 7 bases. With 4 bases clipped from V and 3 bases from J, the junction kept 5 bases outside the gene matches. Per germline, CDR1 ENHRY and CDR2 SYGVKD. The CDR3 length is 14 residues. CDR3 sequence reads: CAISAGGEDTEAFF. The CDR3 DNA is TGTGCCATCAGTGCAGGGGGAGAGGACACTGAAGCTTTCTTT.

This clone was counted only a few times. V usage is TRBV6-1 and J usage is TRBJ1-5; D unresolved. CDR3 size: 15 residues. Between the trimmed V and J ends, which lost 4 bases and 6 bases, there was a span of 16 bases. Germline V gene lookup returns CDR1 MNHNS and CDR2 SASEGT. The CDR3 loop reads CASSAGLNLAQPQHF. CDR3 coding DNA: TGTGCCAGCAGTGCCGGACTGAATCTCGCTCAGCCCCAGCATTTT.

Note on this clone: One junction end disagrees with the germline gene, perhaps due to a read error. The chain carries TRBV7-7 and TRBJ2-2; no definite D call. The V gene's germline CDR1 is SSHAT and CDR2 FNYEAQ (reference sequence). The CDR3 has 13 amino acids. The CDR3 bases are TGTGCTAGCAGCTCCCCTAACTCCGGGGAGCTGTTTTTT. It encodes CASSSPNSGELFF.

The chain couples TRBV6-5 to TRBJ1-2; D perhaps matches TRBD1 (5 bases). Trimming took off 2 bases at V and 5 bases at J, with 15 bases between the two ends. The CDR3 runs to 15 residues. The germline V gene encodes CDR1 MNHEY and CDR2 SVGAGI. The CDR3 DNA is TGTGCCAGCAGTTACAGGGGTCAAGGCGTTTATGGCTACACCTTC. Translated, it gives CASSYRGQGVYGYTF.

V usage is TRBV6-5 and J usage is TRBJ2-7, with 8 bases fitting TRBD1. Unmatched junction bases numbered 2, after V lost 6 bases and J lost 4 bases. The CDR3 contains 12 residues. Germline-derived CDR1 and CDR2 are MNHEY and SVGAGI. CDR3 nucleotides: TGTGCCAGCAGCAGACAGGGGTACGAGCAGTACTTC. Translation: CASSRQGYEQYF.

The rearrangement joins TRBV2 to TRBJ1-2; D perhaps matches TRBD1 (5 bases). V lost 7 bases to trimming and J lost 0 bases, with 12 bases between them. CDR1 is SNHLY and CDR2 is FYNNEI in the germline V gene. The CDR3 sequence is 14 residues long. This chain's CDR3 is CASTNRGANYGYTF. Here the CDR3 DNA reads TGTGCCAGCACAAACCGGGGGGCTAACTATGGCTACACCTTC. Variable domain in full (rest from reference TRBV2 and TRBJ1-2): EPEVTQTPSHQVTQMGQEVILRCVPISNHLYFYWYRQILGQKVEFLVSFYNNEISEKSEIFDDQFSVERPDGSNFTLKIRSTKLEDSAMYFCASTNRGANYGYTFGSGTRLTVV.

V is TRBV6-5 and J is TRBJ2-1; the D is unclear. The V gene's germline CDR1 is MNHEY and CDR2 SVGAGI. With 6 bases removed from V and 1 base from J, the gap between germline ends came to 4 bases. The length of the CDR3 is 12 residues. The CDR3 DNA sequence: TGTGCCAGCAGGCAGTCCTACAATGAGCAGTTCTTC. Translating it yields CASRQSYNEQFF.

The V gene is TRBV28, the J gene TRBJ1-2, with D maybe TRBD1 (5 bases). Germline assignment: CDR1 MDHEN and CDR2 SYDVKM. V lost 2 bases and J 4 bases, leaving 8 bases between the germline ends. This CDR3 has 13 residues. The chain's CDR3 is CASSLRGSYGYTF. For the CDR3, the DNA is TGTGCCAGCAGTTTAAGGGGCAGCTATGGCTACACCTTC.

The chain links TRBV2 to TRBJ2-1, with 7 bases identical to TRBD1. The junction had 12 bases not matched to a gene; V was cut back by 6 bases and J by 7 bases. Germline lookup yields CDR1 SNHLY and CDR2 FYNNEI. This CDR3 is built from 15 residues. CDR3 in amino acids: CASSGDRAGRNEQFF. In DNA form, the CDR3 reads TGTGCCAGCAGCGGAGACAGGGCTGGGCGAAATGAGCAGTTCTTC.

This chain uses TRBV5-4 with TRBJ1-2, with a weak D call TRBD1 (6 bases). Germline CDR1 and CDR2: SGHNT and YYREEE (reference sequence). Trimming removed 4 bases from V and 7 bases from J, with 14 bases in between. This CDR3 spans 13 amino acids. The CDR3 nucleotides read TGTGCCAGCAGCGCCCTTGGACAGTTTGGCTACACCTTC. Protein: CASSALGQFGYTF.

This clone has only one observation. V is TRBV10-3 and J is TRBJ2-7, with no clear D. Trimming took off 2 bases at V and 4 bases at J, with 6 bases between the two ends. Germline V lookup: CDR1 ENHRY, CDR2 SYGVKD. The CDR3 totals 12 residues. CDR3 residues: CAISEDLYEQYF. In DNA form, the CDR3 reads TGTGCCATCAGTGAGGATCTATACGAGCAGTACTTC.

CDR3 amino acids: CASSVGRGGEKLFF. The CDR3 DNA follows: TGTGCCAGCAGCGTAGGCAGGGGTGGCGAAAAACTGTTTTTT. This chain joins TRBV9 and TRBJ1-4, with D perhaps matching TRBD1 (6 bases). CDR1 and CDR2 from the germline V gene are SGDLS and YYNGEE. This CDR3 region has 14 residues. Between the trimmed V and J ends, which lost 0 bases and 8 bases, there was a span of 11 bases.